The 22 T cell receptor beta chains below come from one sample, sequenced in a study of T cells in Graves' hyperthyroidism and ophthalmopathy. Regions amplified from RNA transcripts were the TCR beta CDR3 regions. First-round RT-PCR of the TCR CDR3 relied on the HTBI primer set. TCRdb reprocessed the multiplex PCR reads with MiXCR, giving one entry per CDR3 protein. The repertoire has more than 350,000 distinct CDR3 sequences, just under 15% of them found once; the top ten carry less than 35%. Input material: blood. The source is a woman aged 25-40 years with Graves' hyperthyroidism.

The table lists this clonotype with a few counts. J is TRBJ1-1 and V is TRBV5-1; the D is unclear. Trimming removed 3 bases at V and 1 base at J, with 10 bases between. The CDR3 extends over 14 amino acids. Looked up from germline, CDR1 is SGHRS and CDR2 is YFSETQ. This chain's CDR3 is CASSSGYSNTEAFF. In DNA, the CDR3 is TGCGCCAGCAGCTCAGGTTATTCGAACACTGAAGCTTTCTTT.

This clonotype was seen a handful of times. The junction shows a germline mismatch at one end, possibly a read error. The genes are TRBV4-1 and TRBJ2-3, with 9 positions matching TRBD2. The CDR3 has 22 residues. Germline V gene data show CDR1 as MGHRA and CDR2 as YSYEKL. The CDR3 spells CASSQDLVDAEREVDRTDTQCF. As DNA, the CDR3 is TGCGCCAGCAGCCAAGATCTAGTTGACGCGGAGCGGGAGGTTGATAGAACAGATACGCAGTGTTTT.

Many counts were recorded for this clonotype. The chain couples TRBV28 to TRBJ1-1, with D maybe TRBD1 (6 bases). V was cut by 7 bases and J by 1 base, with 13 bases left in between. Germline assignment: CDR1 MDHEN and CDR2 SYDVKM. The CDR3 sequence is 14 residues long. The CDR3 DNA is TGTGCCAGCACCCCGAGCAGGGGGAACACTGAAGCTTTCTTT. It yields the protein CASTPSRGNTEAFF.

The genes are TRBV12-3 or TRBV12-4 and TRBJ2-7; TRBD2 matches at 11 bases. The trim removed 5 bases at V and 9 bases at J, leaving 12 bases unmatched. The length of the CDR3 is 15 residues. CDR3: CASSTSGLAAKVQYF. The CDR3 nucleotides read TGTGCCAGCAGTACCTCGGGACTAGCGGCGAAGGTGCAGTACTTC.

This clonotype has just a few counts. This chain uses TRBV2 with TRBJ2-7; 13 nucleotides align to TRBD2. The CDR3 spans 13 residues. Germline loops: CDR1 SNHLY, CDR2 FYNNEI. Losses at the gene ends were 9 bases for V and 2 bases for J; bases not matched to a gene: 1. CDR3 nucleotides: TGTGCCAGAGGACTAGCGGGAGCCTACGAGCAGTACTTC. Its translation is CARGLAGAYEQYF.

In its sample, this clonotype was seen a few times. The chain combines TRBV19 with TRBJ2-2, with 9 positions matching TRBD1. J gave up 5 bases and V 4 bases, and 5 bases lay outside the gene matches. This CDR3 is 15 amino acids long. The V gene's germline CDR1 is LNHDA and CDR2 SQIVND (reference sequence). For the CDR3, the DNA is TGTGCCAGTAGTAACAGGGGGCGCCAGACCGGGGAGCTGTTTTTT. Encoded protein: CASSNRGRQTGELFF.

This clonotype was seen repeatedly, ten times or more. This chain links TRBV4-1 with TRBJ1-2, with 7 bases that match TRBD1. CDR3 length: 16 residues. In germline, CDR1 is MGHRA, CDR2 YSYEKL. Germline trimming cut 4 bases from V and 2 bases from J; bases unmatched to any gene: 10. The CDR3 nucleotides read TGCGCCAGCAGCCGAACGAGGGGGCCCGCAAACTATGGCTACACCTTC. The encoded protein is CASSRTRGPANYGYTF.

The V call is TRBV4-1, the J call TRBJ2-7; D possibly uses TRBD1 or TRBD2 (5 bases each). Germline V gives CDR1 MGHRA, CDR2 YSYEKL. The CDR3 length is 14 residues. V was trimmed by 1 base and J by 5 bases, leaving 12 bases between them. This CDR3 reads CASSQAREIDEQYF. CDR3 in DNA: TGCGCCAGCAGCCAAGCCAGGGAGATCGACGAGCAGTACTTC.

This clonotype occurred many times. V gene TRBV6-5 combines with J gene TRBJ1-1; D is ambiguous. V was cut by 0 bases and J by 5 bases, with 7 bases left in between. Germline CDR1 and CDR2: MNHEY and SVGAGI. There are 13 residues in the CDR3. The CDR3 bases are TGTGCCAGCAGTTACTCACCGGGGACTGAAGCTTTCTTT. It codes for CASSYSPGTEAFF.

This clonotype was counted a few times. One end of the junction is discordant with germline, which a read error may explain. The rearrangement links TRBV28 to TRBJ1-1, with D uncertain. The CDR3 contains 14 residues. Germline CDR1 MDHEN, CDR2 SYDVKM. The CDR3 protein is CASSLLAPNPEAFF. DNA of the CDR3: TGTGCCAGCAGTTTATTGGCTCCGAACCCTGAAGCTTTCTTT.

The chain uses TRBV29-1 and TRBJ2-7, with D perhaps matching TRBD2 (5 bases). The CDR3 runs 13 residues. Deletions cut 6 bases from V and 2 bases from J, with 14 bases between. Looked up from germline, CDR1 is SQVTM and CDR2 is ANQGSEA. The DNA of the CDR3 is TGCAGCGTCGGATCGGACGGGGCCTACGAGCAGTACTTC. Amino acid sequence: CSVGSDGAYEQYF.

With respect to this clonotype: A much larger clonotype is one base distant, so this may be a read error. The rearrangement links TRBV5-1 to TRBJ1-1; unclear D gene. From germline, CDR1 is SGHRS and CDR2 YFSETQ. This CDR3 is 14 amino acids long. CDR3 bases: TGCGCCAGCAGCTTGGATGGGAGGAACACTGAAGCTTCCTTT. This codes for CASSLDGRNTEASF.

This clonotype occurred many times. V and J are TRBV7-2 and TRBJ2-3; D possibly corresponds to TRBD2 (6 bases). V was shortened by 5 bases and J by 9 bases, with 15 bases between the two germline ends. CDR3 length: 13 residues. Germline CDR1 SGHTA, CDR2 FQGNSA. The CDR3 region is CASSTRTNKTQYF. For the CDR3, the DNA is TGTGCCAGCAGCACCCGGACTAATAAAACGCAGTATTTT.

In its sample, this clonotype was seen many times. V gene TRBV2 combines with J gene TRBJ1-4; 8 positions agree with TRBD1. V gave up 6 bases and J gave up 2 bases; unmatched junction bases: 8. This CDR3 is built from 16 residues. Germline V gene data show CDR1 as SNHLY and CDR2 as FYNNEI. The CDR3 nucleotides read TGTGCCAGCAGCCCGCTCCGACAGGGGACTAATGAAAAACTGTTTTTT. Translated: CASSPLRQGTNEKLFF.

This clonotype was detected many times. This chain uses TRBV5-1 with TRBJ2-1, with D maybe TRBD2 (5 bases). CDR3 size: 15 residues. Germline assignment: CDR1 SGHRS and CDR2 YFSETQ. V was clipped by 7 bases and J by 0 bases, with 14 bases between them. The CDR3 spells CASALSGSSYNEQFF. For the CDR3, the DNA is TGCGCCAGCGCCTTGAGCGGAAGCTCCTACAATGAGCAGTTCTTC. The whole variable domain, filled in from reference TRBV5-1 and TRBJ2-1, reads KAGVTQTPRYLIKTRGQQVTLSCSPISGHRSVSWYQQTPGQGLQFLFEYFSETQRNKGNFPGRFSGRQFSNSRSEMNVSTLELGDSALYLCASALSGSSYNEQFFGPGTRLTVL.

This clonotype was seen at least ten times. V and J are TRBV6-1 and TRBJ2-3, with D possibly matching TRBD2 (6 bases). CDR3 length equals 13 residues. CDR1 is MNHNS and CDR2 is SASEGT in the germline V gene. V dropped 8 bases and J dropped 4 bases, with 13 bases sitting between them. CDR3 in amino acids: CASGDGSSDTQYF. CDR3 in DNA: TGTGCCAGCGGAGACGGGAGCTCAGATACGCAGTATTTT.

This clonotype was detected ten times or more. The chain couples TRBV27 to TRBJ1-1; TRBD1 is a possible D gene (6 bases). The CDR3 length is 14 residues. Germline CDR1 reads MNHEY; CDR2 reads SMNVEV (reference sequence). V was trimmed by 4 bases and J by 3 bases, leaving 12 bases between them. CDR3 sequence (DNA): TGTGCCAGCAGTTGGGGCGGGGGGCACACTGAAGCTTTCTTT. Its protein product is CASSWGGGHTEAFF.

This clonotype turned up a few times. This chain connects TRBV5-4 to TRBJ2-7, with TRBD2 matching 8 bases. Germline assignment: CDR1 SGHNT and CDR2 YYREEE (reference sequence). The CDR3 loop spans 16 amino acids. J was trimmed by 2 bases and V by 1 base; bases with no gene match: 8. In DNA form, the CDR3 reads TGTGCCAGCAGCTTGACTCTGCTAGCGGGCCCCTACGAGCAGTACTTC. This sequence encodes CASSLTLLAGPYEQYF.

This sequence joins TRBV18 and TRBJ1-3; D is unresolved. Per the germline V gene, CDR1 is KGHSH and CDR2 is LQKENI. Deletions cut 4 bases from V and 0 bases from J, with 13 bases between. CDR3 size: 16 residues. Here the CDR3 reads CASSLSGMYSGNTIYF. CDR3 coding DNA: TGTGCCAGCTCACTGTCGGGGATGTACTCTGGAAACACCATATATTTT.

The CDR3 protein is CATSQDLQNTEAFF. CDR3 coding DNA: TGTGCCACCAGCCAAGACCTTCAGAACACTGAAGCTTTCTTT. This chain links TRBV15 with TRBJ1-1; unclear D gene. The ends were cut back, 5 bases at V and 1 base at J, with 11 bases in the middle. Germline lookup yields CDR1 LNHNV and CDR2 YYDKDF (reference sequence). This CDR3 spans 14 amino acids.

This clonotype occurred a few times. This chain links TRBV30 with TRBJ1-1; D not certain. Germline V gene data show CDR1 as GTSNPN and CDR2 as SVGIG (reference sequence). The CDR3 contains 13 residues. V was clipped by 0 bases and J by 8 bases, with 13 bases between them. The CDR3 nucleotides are TGTGCCTGGAGTGTCGCCTACGGGGTAGAAGCTTTCTTT. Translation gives CAWSVAYGVEAFF.

In nucleotides, the CDR3 is TGTGCCAGCAGCTTACATGGCTCTGGAAACACCATATATTTT. Encoded protein: CASSLHGSGNTIYF. The chain recombines TRBV7-8 with TRBJ1-3, with D unresolved. V lost 2 bases, J lost 0 bases, and 5 bases lay in between. This CDR3 region has 14 residues. Germline V lookup: CDR1 SGHVS, CDR2 FQNEAQ.